This record covers a single T cell receptor beta chain. The source of the sample is a study of blood T cells in healthy people across ages. Deletions cut 3 bases from V and 0 bases from J, with 12 bases between. The CDR3 is 16 amino acids. Germline V gene lookup returns CDR1 LNHNV and CDR2 YYDKDF (reference sequence). The second PCR ran roughly 6 to 12 cycles with a sample-barcoded 5' primer and J-beta primers. From the 5' RACE reads, TCRdb called clonotypes with MiXCR, one entry per CDR3 protein. This table has 1.5 million to 2 million distinct CDR3 sequences, 39% appearing once. The material sequenced was blood. This TCR was recovered from a human donor in good health. This chain links TRBV15 with TRBJ2-1; D could derive from TRBD1 or TRBD2 (5 bases each). CDR3 sequence (DNA): TGTGCCACCAGCAGGGAGGACAAGAGCTCCTACAATGAGCAGTTCTTC. Protein sequence: CATSREDKSSYNEQFF.